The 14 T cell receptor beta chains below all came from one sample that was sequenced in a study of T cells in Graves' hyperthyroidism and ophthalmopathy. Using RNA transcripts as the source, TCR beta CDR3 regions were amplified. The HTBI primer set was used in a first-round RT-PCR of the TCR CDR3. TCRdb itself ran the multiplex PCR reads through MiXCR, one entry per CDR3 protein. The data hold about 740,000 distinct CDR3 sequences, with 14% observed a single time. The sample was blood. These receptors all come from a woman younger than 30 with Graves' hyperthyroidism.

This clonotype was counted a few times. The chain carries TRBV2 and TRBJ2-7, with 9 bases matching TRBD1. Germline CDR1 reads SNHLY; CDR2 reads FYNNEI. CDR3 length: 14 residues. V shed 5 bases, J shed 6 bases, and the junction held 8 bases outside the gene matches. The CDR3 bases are TGTGCCAGCAGTTCTGGACAGGGGACGAGCGAGCAGTACTTC. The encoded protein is CASSSGQGTSEQYF.

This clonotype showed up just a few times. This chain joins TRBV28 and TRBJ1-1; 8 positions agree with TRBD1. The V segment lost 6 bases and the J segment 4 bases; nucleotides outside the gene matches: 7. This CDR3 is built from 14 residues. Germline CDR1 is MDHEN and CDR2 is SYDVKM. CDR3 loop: CASRSPDRGTEAFF. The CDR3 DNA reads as TGTGCCAGCAGATCCCCTGACAGGGGCACTGAAGCTTTCTTT.

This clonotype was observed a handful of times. The CDR3 sequence is CAISESNNEQFF. The CDR3 coding sequence is TGTGCCATCAGTGAGTCGAACAATGAGCAGTTCTTC. The chain couples TRBV10-3 to TRBJ2-1; no firm D call. Trimming left V 0 bases short and J 5 bases short, with 2 bases between. This CDR3 is 12 amino acids long. Germline V gene sequence: CDR1 ENHRY, CDR2 SYGVKD.

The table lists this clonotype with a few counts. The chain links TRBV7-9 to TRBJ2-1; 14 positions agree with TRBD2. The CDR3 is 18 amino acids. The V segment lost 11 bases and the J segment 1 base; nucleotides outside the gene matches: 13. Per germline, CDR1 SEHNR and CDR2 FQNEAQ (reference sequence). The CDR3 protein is CAVIPGLAGVLSYNEQFF. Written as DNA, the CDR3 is TGTGCCGTAATCCCGGGACTAGCGGGAGTCTTATCCTACAATGAGCAGTTCTTC.

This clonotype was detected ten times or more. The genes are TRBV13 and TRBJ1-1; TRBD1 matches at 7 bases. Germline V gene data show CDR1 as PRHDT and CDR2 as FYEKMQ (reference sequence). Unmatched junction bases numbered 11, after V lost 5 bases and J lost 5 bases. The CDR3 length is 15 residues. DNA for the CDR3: TGTGCCAGCAGCGCCCCGGACAGGATCGTAACTGAAGCTTTCTTT. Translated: CASSAPDRIVTEAFF. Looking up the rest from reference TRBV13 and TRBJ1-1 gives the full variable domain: AAGVIQSPRHLIKEKRETATLKCYPIPRHDTVYWYQQGPGQDPQFLISFYEKMQSDKGSIPDRFSAQQFSDYHSELNMSSLELGDSALYFCASSAPDRIVTEAFFGQGTRLTVV.

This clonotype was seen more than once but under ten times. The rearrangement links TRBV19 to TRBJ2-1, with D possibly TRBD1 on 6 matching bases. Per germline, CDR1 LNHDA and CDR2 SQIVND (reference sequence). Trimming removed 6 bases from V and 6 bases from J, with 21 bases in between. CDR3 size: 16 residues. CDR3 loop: CASRGWGQGLGNEQFF. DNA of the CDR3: TGTGCCAGTAGGGGTTGGGGGCAGGGGTTGGGCAATGAGCAGTTCTTC.

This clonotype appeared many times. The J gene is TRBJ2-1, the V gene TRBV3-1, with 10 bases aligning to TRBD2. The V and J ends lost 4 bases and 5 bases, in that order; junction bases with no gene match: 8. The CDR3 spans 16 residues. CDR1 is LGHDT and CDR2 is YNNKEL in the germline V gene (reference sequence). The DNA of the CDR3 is TGTGCCAGCAGCCTCTGGACTAGCGGCCAAAACAATGAGCAGTTCTTC. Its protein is CASSLWTSGQNNEQFF.

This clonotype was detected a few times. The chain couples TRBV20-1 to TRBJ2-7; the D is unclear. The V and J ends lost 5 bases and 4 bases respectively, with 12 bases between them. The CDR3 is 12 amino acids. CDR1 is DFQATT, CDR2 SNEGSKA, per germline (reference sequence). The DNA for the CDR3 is TGCAGTGCTGGTCCCCTTAGATACGAGCAGTACTTC. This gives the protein CSAGPLRYEQYF.

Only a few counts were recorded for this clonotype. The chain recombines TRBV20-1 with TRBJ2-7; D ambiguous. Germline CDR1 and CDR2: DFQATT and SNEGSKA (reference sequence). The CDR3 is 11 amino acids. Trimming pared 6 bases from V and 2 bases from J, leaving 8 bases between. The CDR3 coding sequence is TGCAGTGCGGCATGGGCCTACGAGCAGTACTTC. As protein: CSAAWAYEQYF.

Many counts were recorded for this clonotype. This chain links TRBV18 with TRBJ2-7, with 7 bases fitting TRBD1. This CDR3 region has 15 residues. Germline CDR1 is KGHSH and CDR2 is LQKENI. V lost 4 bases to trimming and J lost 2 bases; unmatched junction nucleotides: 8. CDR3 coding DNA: TGTGCCAGCTCACGAACAGGGGCCGACGCCTACGAGCAGTACTTC. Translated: CASSRTGADAYEQYF.

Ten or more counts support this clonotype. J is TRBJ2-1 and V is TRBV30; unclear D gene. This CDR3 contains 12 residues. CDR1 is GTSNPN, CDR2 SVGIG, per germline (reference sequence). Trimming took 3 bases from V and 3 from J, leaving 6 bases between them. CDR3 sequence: CAWSEDYNEQFF. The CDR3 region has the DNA TGTGCCTGGAGCGAAGACTACAATGAGCAGTTCTTC.

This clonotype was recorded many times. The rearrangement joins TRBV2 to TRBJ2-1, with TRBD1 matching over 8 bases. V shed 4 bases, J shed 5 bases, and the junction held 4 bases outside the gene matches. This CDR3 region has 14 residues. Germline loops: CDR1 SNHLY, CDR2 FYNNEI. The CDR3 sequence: CASSVGQGDNEQFF. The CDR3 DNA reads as TGTGCCAGCAGTGTTGGACAGGGAGACAATGAGCAGTTCTTC.

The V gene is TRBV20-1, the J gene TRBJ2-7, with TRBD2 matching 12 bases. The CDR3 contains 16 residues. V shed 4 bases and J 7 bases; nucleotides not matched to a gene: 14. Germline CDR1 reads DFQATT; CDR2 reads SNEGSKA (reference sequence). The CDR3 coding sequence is TGCAGTGCTACCAGGGGGCTAGCGGGAGGGCCGGGGGAGCAGTACTTC. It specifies CSATRGLAGGPGEQYF.

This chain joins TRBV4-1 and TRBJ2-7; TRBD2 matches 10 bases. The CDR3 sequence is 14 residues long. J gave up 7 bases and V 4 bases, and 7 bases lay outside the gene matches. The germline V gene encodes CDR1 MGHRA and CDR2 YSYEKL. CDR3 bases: TGCGCCAGCAGCCGAGGACTAGCGGCTGGAGAGCAGTACTTC. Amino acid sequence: CASSRGLAAGEQYF.